The subject of this entry is one T cell receptor (beta chain). Its antigen is currently unknown. The data were obtained in a study of T-cell memory formation after mild COVID-19. General study results and limits: Clones from the second wave (peaking day 37) had unconfirmed SARS-CoV-2 specificity. The pre-infection memory compartment contained some responding clones, suggesting cross-reactive memory joined. Later expanders leaned toward CD4+, whereas clones contracting from day 15 to 85 were balanced CD4/CD8.

Researchers used 5'RACE with constant-segment primers to make TCR alpha and TCR beta cDNA libraries that carry sample barcodes and UMIs. TCRdb itself ran the 5' RACE reads through MiXCR, one entry per CDR3 protein. This sample has about 470,000 distinct CDR3 sequences, with about 23% found just once. The CDR3 runs to 13 residues. Germline lookup yields CDR1 MNHNS and CDR2 SASEGT. The germline V and J ends were trimmed by 7 bases and 6 bases, with 13 bases remaining between them. This sequence originates from an adult woman who had mild COVID-19 (a few samples of this study predate the infection). Cell type and time point are not known. This chain uses TRBV6-1 with TRBJ2-1, with D unclear. The specimen was PBMCs or a T cell subset sorted from them (not recorded which). The CDR3 region is CASMRSWGNEQFF. DNA for the CDR3: TGTGCCAGCATGCGGAGTTGGGGCAATGAGCAGTTCTTC.